Each of the 18 T cell receptor beta chains below was sequenced from the same sample in a study of PD-1 blockade in classical Hodgkin lymphoma. Following autologous stem cell transplantation, relapse occurred in every patient, and exposure to brentuximab vedotin varied. The repertoire was sequenced with immunoSEQ multiplex PCR; TCRdb's copy has only in-frame clones and lacks some. The sample contains about 40,000 clones, about 70% of which appear only once. The specimen comprised peripheral blood mononuclear cells (PBMCs), sampled before the second cycle of nivolumab. All receptors derive from a human donor with classical Hodgkin lymphoma.

The chain links TRBV4-3 to TRBJ2-3; D is ambiguous. CDR3 length: 16 amino acids. Germline loops: CDR1 LGHNA, CDR2 YSLEER. V gave up 1 base and J gave up 5 bases, with 16 bases separating them. The CDR3 bases are TGCGCCAGCAGCCAAGGGTCTCATACTGCCGGAGATACGCAGTATTTT. Protein: CASSQGSHTAGDTQYF.

The rearrangement links TRBV27 to TRBJ2-7; 9 bases line up with TRBD2. CDR3 size: 14 residues. Germline V gives CDR1 MNHEY, CDR2 SMNVEV (reference sequence). V gave up 6 bases and J gave up 1 base; unmatched junction bases: 4. The CDR3 loop reads CASSGLAQSYEQYF. As DNA, the CDR3 is TGTGCCAGCAGCGGACTAGCGCAATCCTACGAGCAGTACTTC.

The chain carries TRBV30 and TRBJ1-4, with 9 bases aligning to TRBD1. The CDR3 length is 14 residues. Germline V gene lookup returns CDR1 GTSNPN and CDR2 SVGIG (reference sequence). Trimming at V came to 3 bases and at J to 10 bases, leaving 9 bases not matched to a gene. This chain's CDR3 is CAWSLQGALVKLFF. In nucleotides, the CDR3 is TGTGCCTGGAGCCTACAGGGGGCTTTGGTAAAACTGTTTTTT.

This clone was counted a single time. This chain joins TRBV7-9 and TRBJ2-5, with D unclear. The CDR3 has 15 amino acids. The germline gives CDR1 SEHNR, CDR2 FQNEAQ (reference sequence). The germline V and J ends were trimmed by 2 bases and 2 bases, with 12 bases remaining between them. The CDR3 loop is CASSLRPTVQETQYF. CDR3 nucleotide sequence: TGTGCCAGCAGCTTAAGGCCCACTGTACAAGAGACCCAGTACTTC.

The chain combines TRBV6-1 with TRBJ1-1; possibly TRBD1 for D (6 bases). V lost 6 bases and J lost 10, with 15 bases in between. The CDR3 totals 12 residues. Germline V gene lookup returns CDR1 MNHNS and CDR2 SASEGT. Written as DNA, the CDR3 is TGTGCCAGCAGCCAGGGGCCGGCAGGAGCTTTCTTT. Translation: CASSQGPAGAFF.

This clone came up a few times. This chain links TRBV10-3 with TRBJ2-7; D is perhaps TRBD1 or TRBD2 (5 bases each). Per the germline V gene, CDR1 is ENHRY and CDR2 is SYGVKD. The CDR3 has 14 residues. Trimming removed 6 bases at V and 3 bases at J, with 15 bases between. The CDR3 loop is CAIRLGTSSYEQYF. The CDR3 bases are TGTGCCATCAGGTTAGGGACGAGTAGCTACGAGCAGTACTTC.

The CDR3, as DNA: TGCGCCAGCAGCCCCAGTCGGGGGCGGTACTCTGAAGCTTTCTTT. It is translated as CASSPSRGRYSEAFF. V gene TRBV4-3 combines with J gene TRBJ1-1; a weak D match, TRBD1 (6 bases). Trimming removed 4 bases from V and 6 bases from J, with 18 bases in between. This CDR3 is built from 15 residues. The germline V gene has CDR1 LGHNA and CDR2 YSLEER.

This CDR3 reads CASSLYRGRGTGELFF. The CDR3 nucleotides read TGTGCCAGCAGCTTATATAGGGGGCGCGGCACCGGGGAGCTGTTTTTT. The chain has TRBV7-2 and TRBJ2-2; TRBD1 matches at 7 bases. The trim removed 2 bases at V and 4 bases at J, leaving 7 bases unmatched. Germline-derived CDR1 and CDR2 are SGHTA and FQGNSA. The CDR3 length is 16 residues.

This chain joins TRBV5-1 and TRBJ2-6, with D maybe TRBD1 (6 bases). Germline lookup yields CDR1 SGHRS and CDR2 YFSETQ. V was trimmed by 1 base and J by 0 bases, leaving 20 bases between them. This CDR3 is 20 amino acids long. In DNA form, the CDR3 reads TGCGCCAGCAGCTTGTTGACTCAGACAGGTTATACCTCTGGGGCCAACGTCCTGACTTTC. Encoded protein: CASSLLTQTGYTSGANVLTF. The full variable domain, completed using reference TRBV5-1 and TRBJ2-6, is KAGVTQTPRYLIKTRGQQVTLSCSPISGHRSVSWYQQTPGQGLQFLFEYFSETQRNKGNFPGRFSGRQFSNSRSEMNVSTLELGDSALYLCASSLLTQTGYTSGANVLTFGAGSRLTVL.

This clone was detected only once. The chain combines TRBV9 with TRBJ1-5, with D maybe TRBD1 (5 bases). The CDR3 totals 13 residues. CDR1 SGDLS and CDR2 YYNGEE come from the germline V gene. V was clipped by 2 bases and J by 9 bases, with 12 bases between them. CDR3 protein: CASSVQDTGPQHF. The CDR3 nucleotides read TGTGCCAGCAGCGTCCAGGATACAGGGCCCCAGCATTTT. Together with reference TRBV9 and TRBJ1-5, the CDR3 gives the full variable domain: DSGVTQTPKHLITATGQRVTLRCSPRSGDLSVYWYQQSLDQGLQFLIQYYNGEERAKGNILERFSAQQFPDLHSELNLSSLELGDSALYFCASSVQDTGPQHFGDGTRLSIL.

V usage is TRBV28 and J usage is TRBJ2-5; tentatively, D is TRBD1 or TRBD2 (6 bases each). The CDR3 contains 17 residues. CDR1 and CDR2 (germline): MDHEN, SYDVKM. Trimming left V 6 bases short and J 4 bases short, with 24 bases between. CDR3 sequence reads: CASSMIFSWGAGETQYF. DNA for the CDR3: TGTGCCAGCAGCATGATTTTTTCTTGGGGGGCAGGAGAGACCCAGTACTTC. The variable domain in full, completed from reference TRBV28 and TRBJ2-5, reads DVKVTQSSRYLVKRTGEKVFLECVQDMDHENMFWYRQDPGLGLRLIYFSYDVKMKEKGDIPEGYSVSREKKERFSLILESASTNQTSMYLCASSMIFSWGAGETQYFGPGTRLLVL.

The chain joins TRBV7-2 to TRBJ2-1, with 8 bases fitting TRBD2. Per the germline V gene, CDR1 is SGHTA and CDR2 is FQGNSA. CDR3 size: 15 residues. Losses at the gene ends were 5 bases for V and 6 bases for J; bases not matched to a gene: 9. In DNA, the CDR3 is TGTGCCAGCAGCCCCGGGACTAGTGCCTCCAATGAGCAGTTCTTC. Translating gives CASSPGTSASNEQFF.

The V call is TRBV2, the J call TRBJ1-3; D is perhaps TRBD1 (5 bases). Germline CDR1 SNHLY, CDR2 FYNNEI. Trimming cost V 0 bases and J 8 bases, with 8 bases left between them. The length of the CDR3 is 13 residues. CDR3 sequence reads: CASSEAGGDTIYF. The CDR3 DNA is TGTGCCAGCAGTGAAGCGGGAGGGGACACCATATATTTT. The whole variable domain, filled in from reference TRBV2 and TRBJ1-3, reads EPEVTQTPSHQVTQMGQEVILRCVPISNHLYFYWYRQILGQKVEFLVSFYNNEISEKSEIFDDQFSVERPDGSNFTLKIRSTKLEDSAMYFCASSEAGGDTIYFGEGSWLTVV.

This rearrangement joins TRBV7-2 to TRBJ2-7, with a tentative D call TRBD2 (6 bases). CDR3 size: 14 residues. CDR1 is SGHTA, CDR2 FQGNSA, per germline. Deletions cut 5 bases from V and 1 base from J, with 12 bases between. This chain's CDR3 is CASSPAGLSYEQYF. In DNA, the CDR3 is TGTGCCAGCAGCCCGGCGGGACTTTCCTACGAGCAGTACTTC.

The chain recombines TRBV2 with TRBJ2-3; D might be TRBD1 or TRBD2, each matching 6 bases. Germline CDR1 and CDR2: SNHLY and FYNNEI. V shed 7 bases and J shed 1 base, with 15 bases lying between them. CDR3 length: 15 residues. CDR3 sequence reads: CASTEGGHRTDTQYF. CDR3 nucleotide sequence: TGTGCCAGCACCGAAGGGGGGCACCGCACAGATACGCAGTATTTT.

This clone was observed a few times. This sequence joins TRBV9 and TRBJ2-2; TRBD1 matches 7 bases. J gave up 6 bases and V 4 bases, and 18 bases lay outside the gene matches. This CDR3 has 18 amino acids. CDR1 SGDLS and CDR2 YYNGEE come from the germline V gene. The DNA for the CDR3 is TGTGCCAGCAGCCCCCGGACAGGTCGCCCCCATAGAGCCGGGGAGCTGTTTTTT. It specifies CASSPRTGRPHRAGELFF.

The chain has TRBV14 and TRBJ1-1, with D possibly matching TRBD1 (6 bases). CDR1 is SGHDN and CDR2 is FVKESK in the germline V gene. V dropped 4 bases and J dropped 6 bases, with 21 bases sitting between them. The CDR3 loop spans 16 amino acids. The CDR3 DNA reads TGTGCCAGCAGCCCCCCGGGGGCATTCATGGGGGCTGAAGCTTTCTTT. Its translation: CASSPPGAFMGAEAFF.

This clone showed up just a few times. J is TRBJ2-3 and V is TRBV18; D is unresolved. V lost 2 bases and J lost 2, with 14 bases in between. Germline V lookup: CDR1 KGHSH, CDR2 LQKENI. The CDR3 has 16 amino acids. This CDR3 is CASSPERRIPTDTQYF. CDR3 coding DNA: TGTGCCAGCTCACCAGAAAGACGCATCCCCACAGATACGCAGTATTTT.